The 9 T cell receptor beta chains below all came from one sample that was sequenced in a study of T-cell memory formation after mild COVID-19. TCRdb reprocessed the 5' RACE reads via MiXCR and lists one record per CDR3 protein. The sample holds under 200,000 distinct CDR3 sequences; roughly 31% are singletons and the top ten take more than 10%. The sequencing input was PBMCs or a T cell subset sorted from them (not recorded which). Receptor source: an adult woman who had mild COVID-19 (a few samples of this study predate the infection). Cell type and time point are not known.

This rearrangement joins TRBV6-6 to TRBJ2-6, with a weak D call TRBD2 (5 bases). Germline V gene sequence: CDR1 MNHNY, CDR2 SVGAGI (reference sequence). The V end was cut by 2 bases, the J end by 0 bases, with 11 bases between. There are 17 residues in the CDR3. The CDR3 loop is CASSYIGGASGANVLTF. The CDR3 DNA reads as TGTGCCAGCAGTTACATTGGAGGCGCCTCTGGGGCCAACGTCCTGACTTTC.

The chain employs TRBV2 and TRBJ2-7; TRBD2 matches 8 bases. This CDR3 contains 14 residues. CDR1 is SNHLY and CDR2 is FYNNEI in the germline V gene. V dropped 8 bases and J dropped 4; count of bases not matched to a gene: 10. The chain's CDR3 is CASSTGGGSYEQYF. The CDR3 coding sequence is TGTGCCAGCTCCACCGGGGGGGGTTCGTACGAGCAGTACTTC. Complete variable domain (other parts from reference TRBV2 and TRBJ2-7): EPEVTQTPSHQVTQMGQEVILRCVPISNHLYFYWYRQILGQKVEFLVSFYNNEISEKSEIFDDQFSVERPDGSNFTLKIRSTKLEDSAMYFCASSTGGGSYEQYFGPGTRLTVT.

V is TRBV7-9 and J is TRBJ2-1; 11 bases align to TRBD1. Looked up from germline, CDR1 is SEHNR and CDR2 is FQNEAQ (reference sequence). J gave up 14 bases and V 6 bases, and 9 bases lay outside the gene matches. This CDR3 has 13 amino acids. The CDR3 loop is CASRSGQGAEEFF. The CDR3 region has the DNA TGTGCCAGCAGATCTGGACAGGGGGCGGAGGAGTTCTTC.

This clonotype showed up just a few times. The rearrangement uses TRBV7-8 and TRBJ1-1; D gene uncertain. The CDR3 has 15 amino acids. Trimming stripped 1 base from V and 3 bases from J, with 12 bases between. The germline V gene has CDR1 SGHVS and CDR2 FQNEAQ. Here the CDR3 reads CASSLVSGFDTEAFF. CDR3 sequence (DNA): TGTGCCAGCAGCTTAGTTTCGGGTTTCGACACTGAAGCTTTCTTT.

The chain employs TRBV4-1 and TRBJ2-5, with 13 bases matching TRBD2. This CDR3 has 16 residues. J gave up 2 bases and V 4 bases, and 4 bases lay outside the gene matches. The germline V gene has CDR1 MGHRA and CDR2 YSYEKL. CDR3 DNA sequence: TGCGCCAGCAGCCCGCCGGGACTAGCGGGGCAAGAGACCCAGTACTTC. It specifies CASSPPGLAGQETQYF.

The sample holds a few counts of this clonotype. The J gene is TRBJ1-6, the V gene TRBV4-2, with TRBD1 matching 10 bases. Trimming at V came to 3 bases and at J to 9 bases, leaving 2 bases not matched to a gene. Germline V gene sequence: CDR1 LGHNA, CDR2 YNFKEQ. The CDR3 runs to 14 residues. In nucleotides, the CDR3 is TGTGCCAGCAGCCAGGGGGACAGGGGTTCACCCCTCCACTTT. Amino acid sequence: CASSQGDRGSPLHF.

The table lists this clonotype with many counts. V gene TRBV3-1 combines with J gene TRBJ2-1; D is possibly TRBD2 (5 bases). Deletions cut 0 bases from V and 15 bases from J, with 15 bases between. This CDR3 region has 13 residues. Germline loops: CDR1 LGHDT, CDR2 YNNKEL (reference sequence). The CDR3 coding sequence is TGTGCCAGCAGCCAAGAGGTGACTACAAATCTGTTCTTC. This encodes CASSQEVTTNLFF.

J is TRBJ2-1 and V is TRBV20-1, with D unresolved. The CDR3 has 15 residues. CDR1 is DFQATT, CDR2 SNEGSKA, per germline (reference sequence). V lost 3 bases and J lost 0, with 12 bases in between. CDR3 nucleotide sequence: TGCAGTGCTAGGCTACTTCGGTACTCCTACAATGAGCAGTTCTTC. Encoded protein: CSARLLRYSYNEQFF.

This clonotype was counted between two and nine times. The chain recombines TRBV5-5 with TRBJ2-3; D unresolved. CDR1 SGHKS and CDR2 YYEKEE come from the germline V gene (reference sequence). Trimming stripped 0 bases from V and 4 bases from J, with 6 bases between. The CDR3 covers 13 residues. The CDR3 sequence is CASSLVPPDTQYF. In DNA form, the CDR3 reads TGTGCCAGCAGCTTGGTTCCCCCAGATACGCAGTATTTT.